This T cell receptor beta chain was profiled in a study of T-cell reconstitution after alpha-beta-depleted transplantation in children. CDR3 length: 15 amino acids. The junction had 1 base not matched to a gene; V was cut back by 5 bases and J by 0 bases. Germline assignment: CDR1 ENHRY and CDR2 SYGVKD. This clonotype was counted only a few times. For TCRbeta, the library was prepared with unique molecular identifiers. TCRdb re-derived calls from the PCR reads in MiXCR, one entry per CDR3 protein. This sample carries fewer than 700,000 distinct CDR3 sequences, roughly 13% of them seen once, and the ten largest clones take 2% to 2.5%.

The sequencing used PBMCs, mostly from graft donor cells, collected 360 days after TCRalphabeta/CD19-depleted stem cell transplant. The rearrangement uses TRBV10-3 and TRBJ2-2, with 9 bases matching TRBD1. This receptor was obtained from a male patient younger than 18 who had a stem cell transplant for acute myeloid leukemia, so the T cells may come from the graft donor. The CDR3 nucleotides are TGTGCCATCAGTAGGACAGGGGCGAACACCGGGGAGCTGTTTTTT. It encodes CAISRTGANTGELFF.